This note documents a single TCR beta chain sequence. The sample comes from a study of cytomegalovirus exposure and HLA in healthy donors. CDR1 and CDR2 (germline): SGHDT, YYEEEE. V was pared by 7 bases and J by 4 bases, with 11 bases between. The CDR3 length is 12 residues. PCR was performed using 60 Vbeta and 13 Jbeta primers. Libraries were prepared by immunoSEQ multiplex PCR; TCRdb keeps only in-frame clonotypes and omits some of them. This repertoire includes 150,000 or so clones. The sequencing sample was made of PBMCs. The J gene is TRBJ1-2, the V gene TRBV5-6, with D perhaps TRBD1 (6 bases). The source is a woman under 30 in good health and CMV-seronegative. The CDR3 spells CASSQGAYGYTF. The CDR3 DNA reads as TGTGCCAGCTCACAGGGCGCCTATGGCTACACCTTC.